This T cell receptor beta chain was identified in a study of shared clonotypes between healthy human individuals. On this clone: A junction boundary mismatches the germline segment, possibly from a read error.

Assay used: immunoSEQ multiplex PCR; TCRdb lists only in-frame clones, some missing. Of 450,000 to 500,000 clones detected, around 73% appear once; the ten largest clones hold 12%. The sample comprised PBMCs. This TCR was recovered from a woman in her 40s in good health. Some clones in this sample may be carry-over from other donors' samples.

The CDR3: CASRDLTAYQETQYF. CDR3 bases: TGCGCCAGTCGGGACCTGACAGCCTACCAAGAGACCCAGTACTTC. The chain couples TRBV19 to TRBJ2-5; possibly TRBD1 or TRBD2 for D (5 bases each). Germline-derived CDR1 and CDR2 are LNHDA and SQIVND (reference sequence). The CDR3 runs 15 residues.